Listed below are T cell receptor beta chains from one sample, sequenced in a study of blood T cell repertoires in COVID-19. Sequencing was performed with immunoSEQ multiplex PCR; in TCRdb, only in-frame clones are kept and a portion is missing. The sample includes around 200,000 clones, approximately 90% of them seen just once. What was sequenced was peripheral blood. The receptors stem from a woman aged 18-35 years who had recovered from COVID-19. The CDR3 runs from the conserved cysteine through the conserved F or W. D genes are given only for firm matches. Size is omitted from some rows. Given values are once, few, many or a class for expanded clones.

>NA|TRBV24-1|TRBJ2-1|TRBD1
CATSPPGQGSLNEQFF
TGTGCCACCAGCCCTCCGGGACAGGGGAGTTTGAATGAGCAGTTCTTC
>NA|TRBV7-2|TRBJ1-6|NA
CASSSGGFNSPLHF
TGTGCCAGCAGCTCGGGCGGGTTTAATTCACCCCTCCACTTT
>NA|TRBV18|TRBJ2-1|NA
CASSTQGGSVSSYNEQFF
TGTGCCAGCTCCACCCAGGGGGGTAGCGTCAGCTCCTACAATGAGCAGTTCTTC
>NA|TRBV13|TRBJ2-2|NA
CASSQTLNTGELFF
TGTGCCAGCAGCCAAACATTGAACACCGGGGAGCTGTTTTTT
>NA|TRBV9|TRBJ2-2|TRBD2
CASSYPVAGGNTGELFF
TGTGCCAGCAGCTACCCCGTAGCGGGGGGGAACACCGGGGAGCTGTTTTTT
>NA|TRBV13|TRBJ2-1|TRBD2
CASSPRGSGGSSYNEQFF
TGTGCCAGCAGCCCCCGGGGCAGCGGGGGTAGCTCCTACAATGAGCAGTTCTTC
>many|TRBV19|TRBJ1-5|TRBD1
CASSIEDRVWQPQHF
TGTGCCAGTAGTATAGAGGACAGGGTCTGGCAGCCCCAGCATTTT
>NA|TRBV27|TRBJ1-6|NA
CASSLDSYPSFVGSPLHF
TGTGCCAGCAGTTTGGACAGTTACCCTAGTTTTGTGGGTTCACCCCTCCACTTT
>NA|TRBV2|TRBJ1-1|TRBD1
CASRDGTVTEAFF
TGTGCCAGCAGAGATGGGACAGTCACTGAAGCTTTCTTT
>few|TRBV2|TRBJ2-3|TRBD2
CASSVGAGPTDTQYF
TGTGCCAGCAGTGTGGGAGCGGGACCCACAGATACGCAGTATTTT
>once|TRBV10-3|TRBJ2-3|TRBD2
CAISGSGGAALNTQYF
TGTGCCATCAGTGGGAGCGGGGGGGCTGCTTTGAATACGCAGTATTTT
>few|TRBV19|TRBJ1-5|NA
CASSPVGLDGNQPQHF
TGTGCCAGTAGTCCAGTTGGGCTGGATGGCAATCAGCCCCAGCATTTT
>NA|TRBV6-5|TRBJ1-2|TRBD1
CASSYSGQGAVGYTF
TGTGCCAGCAGTTACTCAGGACAGGGGGCGGTTGGCTACACCTTC
>NA|TRBV9|TRBJ1-2|NA
CASSASHYGYTF
TGTGCCAGCAGCGCTTCTCACTATGGCTACACCTTC
>NA|TRBV7-2|TRBJ2-1|NA
CASSLGSATLNNEQFF
TGTGCCAGCAGCTTAGGAAGCGCGACCCTTAACAATGAGCAGTTCTTC
>few|TRBV9|TRBJ1-3|NA
CASSVAGGLSSGNTIYF
TGTGCCAGCAGCGTAGCTGGAGGTCTCTCCTCTGGAAACACCATATATTTT
>NA|TRBV7-9|TRBJ2-1|NA
CASSLKGGGFNEQFF
TGTGCCAGCAGCCTTAAAGGCGGGGGCTTCAATGAGCAGTTCTTC
>NA|TRBV6-2/TRBV6-3|TRBJ2-7|NA
CASSKAGIDEQYF
TGTGCCAGCAGTAAAGCAGGTATCGACGAGCAGTACTTC